The 26 T cell receptor beta chains in this list originate from one sample, sequenced in a study of T cell changes during pregnancy in multiple sclerosis. Sequenced by immunoSEQ multiplex PCR; TCRdb stores in-frame clones only, minus some. The sample yields tens of thousands of clones, about 90% seen once. The specimen was peripheral blood, collected in the first trimester of pregnancy. The receptors originated from a female donor with multiple sclerosis, enrolled in a pregnancy study.

The chain couples TRBV5-1 to TRBJ2-3; D might be TRBD2 (5 bases). V lost 0 bases to trimming and J lost 0 bases, with 11 bases between them. Per the germline V gene, CDR1 is SGHRS and CDR2 is YFSETQ. The CDR3 has 16 residues. The CDR3 DNA is TGCGCCAGCAGCTTGGGACTAACCGCTAGCACAGATACGCAGTATTTT. Translation gives CASSLGLTASTDTQYF.

V usage is TRBV5-1 and J usage is TRBJ2-2, with D possibly TRBD1 on 5 matching bases. Between the trimmed V and J ends, which lost 0 bases and 4 bases, there was a span of 10 bases. In germline, CDR1 is SGHRS, CDR2 YFSETQ. The CDR3 extends over 15 amino acids. This CDR3 is CASSLGGGITGELFF. The CDR3 bases are TGCGCCAGCAGCTTGGGGGGCGGTATCACCGGGGAGCTGTTTTTT. Drawing the rest from reference TRBV5-1 and TRBJ2-2, the complete variable domain is KAGVTQTPRYLIKTRGQQVTLSCSPISGHRSVSWYQQTPGQGLQFLFEYFSETQRNKGNFPGRFSGRQFSNSRSEMNVSTLELGDSALYLCASSLGGGITGELFFGEGSRLTVL.

The J gene is TRBJ1-2, the V gene TRBV9, with D maybe TRBD1 (5 bases). The V gene lost 4 bases and the J gene lost 0 bases, with 16 bases spanning the gap. Germline V gene data show CDR1 as SGDLS and CDR2 as YYNGEE. This CDR3 contains 16 residues. Here the CDR3 DNA reads TGTGCCAGCAGCAGTAGTGGGGCTGGGGCTAACTATGGCTACACCTTC. Amino acid sequence: CASSSSGAGANYGYTF.

CDR3 residues: CASNPSGENTGELFF. CDR3 coding DNA: TGTGCCAGCAACCCTAGCGGGGAGAACACCGGGGAGCTGTTTTTT. This chain connects TRBV6-5 to TRBJ2-2, with 9 bases matching TRBD2. The CDR3 sequence is 15 residues long. CDR1 is MNHEY, CDR2 SVGAGI, per germline. J gave up 1 base and V 7 bases, and 4 bases lay outside the gene matches.

The chain recombines TRBV9 with TRBJ2-3; tentative D call: TRBD2 (5 bases). CDR3 length equals 14 residues. Germline values: CDR1 SGDLS, CDR2 YYNGEE. V was pared by 0 bases and J by 3 bases, with 8 bases between. The CDR3 sequence is CASSVDGETDTQYF. The CDR3 bases are TGTGCCAGCAGCGTAGACGGGGAAACAGATACGCAGTATTTT.

The chain uses TRBV9 and TRBJ2-2; tentatively, D is TRBD2 (6 bases). The CDR3 has 14 amino acids. V lost 0 bases to trimming and J lost 5 bases, with 8 bases between them. CDR1 is SGDLS and CDR2 is YYNGEE in the germline V gene. CDR3 in amino acids: CASSVDAGTGELFF. The CDR3, as DNA: TGTGCCAGCAGCGTAGACGCGGGGACCGGGGAGCTGTTTTTT. The entire variable domain, with the rest obtained from reference TRBV9 and TRBJ2-2, is as follows: DSGVTQTPKHLITATGQRVTLRCSPRSGDLSVYWYQQSLDQGLQFLIQYYNGEERAKGNILERFSAQQFPDLHSELNLSSLELGDSALYFCASSVDAGTGELFFGEGSRLTVL.

The rearrangement uses TRBV11-3 and TRBJ1-5, with D unresolved. This CDR3 spans 13 amino acids. Deletions cut 5 bases from V and 0 bases from J, with 5 bases between. From germline, CDR1 is SGHNT and CDR2 YENEEA. DNA for the CDR3: TGTGCCAGCAGCCTTTATAGCAATCAGCCCCAGCATTTT. It encodes CASSLYSNQPQHF.

J is TRBJ2-7 and V is TRBV6-6, with D perhaps TRBD2 (6 bases). The CDR3 extends over 16 amino acids. From germline, CDR1 is MNHNY and CDR2 SVGAGI (reference sequence). V was trimmed by 4 bases and J by 2 bases, leaving 18 bases between them. The CDR3 sequence: CASSSPGAGTTYEQYF. Here the CDR3 DNA reads TGTGCCAGCAGTTCCCCCGGAGCGGGCACAACCTACGAGCAGTACTTC.

The chain employs TRBV2 and TRBJ2-2, with 8 bases that match TRBD2. Germline V CDR1 and CDR2: SNHLY, FYNNEI. Unmatched junction bases numbered 11, after V lost 4 bases and J lost 1 base. This CDR3 has 18 amino acids. The CDR3 loop is CASSVGWVAGRNTGELFF. The CDR3 DNA reads TGTGCCAGCAGTGTGGGATGGGTAGCGGGAAGGAACACCGGGGAGCTGTTTTTT.

This clone was detected only once. The V and J genes are TRBV6-1 and TRBJ1-3; possibly TRBD1 for D (5 bases). V was cut by 2 bases and J by 7 bases, with 15 bases left in between. Per germline, CDR1 MNHNS and CDR2 SASEGT. The length of the CDR3 is 15 residues. The CDR3 DNA reads TGTGCCAGCAGTGAACAATGGCAGGGCTTCAACACCATATATTTT. Its translation is CASSEQWQGFNTIYF.

This clone was observed a handful of times. The rearrangement links TRBV7-2 to TRBJ1-1; a possible D gene is TRBD1 (5 bases). The germline V and J ends were trimmed by 5 bases and 1 base, with 11 bases remaining between them. The CDR3 runs to 14 residues. CDR1 SGHTA and CDR2 FQGNSA come from the germline V gene. The CDR3 spells CASSGGVGNTEAFF. CDR3 DNA: TGTGCCAGCAGCGGAGGGGTTGGGAACACTGAAGCTTTCTTT.

V is TRBV19 and J is TRBJ1-2; D gene uncertain. Deletions cut 0 bases from V and 1 base from J, with 9 bases between. The CDR3 consists of 15 residues. Germline V gives CDR1 LNHDA, CDR2 SQIVND (reference sequence). CDR3 sequence: CASSIDYSFNYGYTF. As DNA, the CDR3 is TGTGCCAGTAGTATAGATTACAGCTTTAACTATGGCTACACCTTC.

In the case of this clone: At one end, the junction sequence differs from germline, possibly due to a read error. The CDR3 DNA reads TGTGCTAGCAGCTCTAGACTAGCGGGAGCCAATGAGCAGTTCTTC. Translated: CASSSRLAGANEQFF. The chain links TRBV7-7 to TRBJ2-1; 12 bases are shared with TRBD2. Germline V gene sequence: CDR1 SSHAT, CDR2 FNYEAQ (reference sequence). The CDR3 extends over 15 amino acids.

J is TRBJ2-1 and V is TRBV9, with D possibly being TRBD2 (5 bases). CDR1 and CDR2 from the germline V gene are SGDLS and YYNGEE. There are 12 residues in the CDR3. V shed 2 bases and J shed 9 bases, with 9 bases lying between them. In nucleotides, the CDR3 is TGTGCCAGCAGCGTGGACCGGGGTGAGCAGTTCTTC. This sequence encodes CASSVDRGEQFF.

J is TRBJ2-7 and V is TRBV11-2; perhaps TRBD2 as D (5 bases). The CDR3 is 15 residues long. Germline V CDR1 and CDR2: SGHAT, FQNNGV. The V and J ends lost 0 bases and 3 bases respectively, with 12 bases between them. The CDR3 DNA follows: TGTGCCAGCAGCTTAGAATCGCCGGAGGACTACGAGCAGTACTTC. Its translation is CASSLESPEDYEQYF. Variable domain in full (rest from reference TRBV11-2 and TRBJ2-7): EAGVAQSPRYKIIEKRQSVAFWCNPISGHATLYWYQQILGQGPKLLIQFQNNGVVDDSQLPKDRFSAERLKGVDSTLKIQPAKLEDSAVYLCASSLESPEDYEQYFGPGTRLTVT.

The CDR3 region has the DNA TGTGCCAGCAGTACAACAGGGTTCCCCTACGAGCAGTACTTC. Translated, it gives CASSTTGFPYEQYF. The V gene is TRBV27, the J gene TRBJ2-7, with a tentative D call TRBD1 (6 bases). Germline V CDR1 and CDR2: MNHEY, SMNVEV (reference sequence). The CDR3 consists of 14 residues. V was clipped by 5 bases and J by 2 bases, with 13 bases between them.

Regarding this clone: An end of the junction does not agree with germline; a read error may underlie this. The rearrangement joins TRBV7-7 to TRBJ2-3; D gene ambiguous. CDR1 SSHAT and CDR2 FNYEAQ come from the germline V gene (reference sequence). The CDR3 totals 14 residues. In DNA form, the CDR3 reads TGTGCTAGCAGCTTAGACCCAAGCGCAGATACGCAGTATTTT. Its protein is CASSLDPSADTQYF.

The chain is built from TRBV7-2 and TRBJ1-1; D is unresolved. V was trimmed by 5 bases and J by 0 bases, leaving 7 bases between them. Per germline, CDR1 SGHTA and CDR2 FQGNSA. This CDR3 contains 13 residues. The CDR3 loop reads CASSPRVNTEAFF. CDR3 coding DNA: TGTGCCAGCAGCCCCCGGGTGAACACTGAAGCTTTCTTT.

The rearrangement uses TRBV6-6 and TRBJ1-2; D might be TRBD1 (5 bases). The ends were cut back, 5 bases at V and 8 bases at J, with 15 bases in the middle. The CDR3 runs 13 residues. Germline-derived CDR1 and CDR2 are MNHNY and SVGAGI (reference sequence). The CDR3 is CASSPQGQGGYTF. The CDR3, as DNA: TGTGCCAGCAGTCCTCAGGGCCAAGGCGGCTACACCTTC.

The genes are TRBV18 and TRBJ2-7; 8 positions agree with TRBD1. Trimming at V came to 3 bases and at J to 5 bases, leaving 18 bases not matched to a gene. The CDR3 is 18 amino acids. In germline, CDR1 is KGHSH, CDR2 LQKENI. The CDR3 bases are TGTGCCAGCTCACCGAGACACCCGGGACAGGCCAAGGGGCACGAGCAGTACTTC. It yields the protein CASSPRHPGQAKGHEQYF.

A single count supports this clone. This chain's CDR3 is CASSPGTGKGGNTIYF. CDR3 DNA: TGTGCCAGCAGTCCCGGGACAGGGAAAGGAGGAAACACCATATATTTT. The chain recombines TRBV28 with TRBJ1-3, with 9 bases that match TRBD1. Germline CDR1 and CDR2: MDHEN and SYDVKM. The CDR3 is 16 amino acids. V lost 5 bases to trimming and J lost 4 bases; unmatched junction nucleotides: 9.

The chain has TRBV19 and TRBJ2-3; 11 bases are shared with TRBD2. V was clipped by 0 bases and J by 0 bases; unmatched bases: 11. This CDR3 is 20 amino acids long. CDR1 LNHDA and CDR2 SQIVND come from the germline V gene (reference sequence). CDR3 bases: TGTGCCAGTAGTATAGAGTACCCACTAGCGGGAGCCCCTAGCACAGATACGCAGTATTTT. Protein product: CASSIEYPLAGAPSTDTQYF.

The rearrangement uses TRBV9 and TRBJ2-1; maybe TRBD2 (7 bases). Trimming cost V 3 bases and J 4 bases, with 14 bases left between them. Per germline, CDR1 SGDLS and CDR2 YYNGEE. CDR3 size: 15 residues. This chain's CDR3 is CASSGTGGLYNEQFF. The DNA for the CDR3 is TGTGCCAGCAGCGGAACCGGGGGGCTGTACAATGAGCAGTTCTTC.

The chain employs TRBV6-1 and TRBJ1-2, with TRBD1 identical over 8 bases. Germline lookup yields CDR1 MNHNS and CDR2 SASEGT. V trimming: 6 bases; J trimming: 7 bases; junction bases outside the gene matches: 13. This CDR3 comprises 15 residues. CDR3 nucleotides: TGTGCCAGCAGAGGACAGGGTAAAATTAGTGGTGGCTACACCTTC. The encoded protein is CASRGQGKISGGYTF.

This rearrangement joins TRBV30 to TRBJ1-2; 9 bases are shared with TRBD1. There are 12 residues in the CDR3. Trimming took 5 bases from V and 6 from J; bases not matched to a gene: 4. Germline-derived CDR1 and CDR2 are GTSNPN and SVGIG (reference sequence). CDR3: CAWSGQGNGYTF. CDR3 sequence (DNA): TGTGCCTGGTCTGGACAGGGGAATGGCTACACCTTC.

The chain employs TRBV14 and TRBJ2-3; D remains unclear. From germline, CDR1 is SGHDN and CDR2 FVKESK. The V gene lost 4 bases and the J gene lost 3 bases, with 8 bases spanning the gap. CDR3 length equals 13 residues. CDR3 in amino acids: CASSRFGTDTQYF. CDR3 in DNA: TGTGCCAGCAGCCGTTTCGGTACAGATACGCAGTATTTT. Supplemented by reference TRBV14 and TRBJ2-3, the full variable domain reads EAGVTQFPSHSVIEKGQTVTLRCDPISGHDNLYWYRRVMGKEIKFLLHFVKESKQDESGMPNNRFLAERTGGTYSTLKVQPAELEDSGVYFCASSRFGTDTQYFGPGTRLTVL.